Shown below are 22 T cell receptor beta chains from a single sample sequenced in a study of blood T cell repertoires in COVID-19. Profiled with immunoSEQ multiplex PCR; TCRdb holds only in-frame clones, not every one. The profile covers about 50,000 clones, with roughly 87% appearing a single time and 25% to 30% taken by the ten largest. Sequenced: peripheral blood. These receptors came from a woman of 80 years or more with acute or convalescent COVID-19.

V and J are TRBV19 and TRBJ2-2; D not certain. The germline CDR1 and CDR2 sequences are LNHDA and SQIVND (reference sequence). CDR3 length: 15 residues. Between the trimmed V and J ends, which lost 1 base and 6 bases, there was a span of 12 bases. CDR3: CASSIGPPRAGELFF. DNA for the CDR3: TGTGCCAGTAGTATAGGACCTCCCCGGGCCGGGGAGCTGTTTTTT.

The chain recombines TRBV27 with TRBJ1-5, with TRBD1 matching 8 bases. Germline V CDR1 and CDR2: MNHEY, SMNVEV (reference sequence). The CDR3 has 16 amino acids. Unmatched junction bases numbered 7, after V lost 4 bases and J lost 2 bases. CDR3 region: CASSSSDRGGNQPQHF. The CDR3 region has the DNA TGTGCCAGCAGTTCCTCTGACAGGGGAGGCAATCAGCCCCAGCATTTT.

The V call is TRBV3-1 (or the pseudogene TRBV3-2), the J call TRBJ2-1; tentative D call: TRBD2 (7 bases). The CDR3 runs to 15 residues. V lost 4 bases, J lost 3 bases, and 13 bases lay in between. The germline gives CDR1 LGHDT, CDR2 YNNKEL (reference sequence). Written as DNA, the CDR3 is TGTGCCAGCAGCCTAAGAGGGGGGGACTACAATGAGCAGTTCTTC. Translated, it gives CASSLRGGDYNEQFF.

The genes are TRBV15 and TRBJ2-5; 8 bases align to TRBD1. Germline CDR1 and CDR2: LNHNV and YYDKDF (reference sequence). The CDR3 extends over 15 amino acids. The V segment lost 1 base and the J segment 5 bases; nucleotides outside the gene matches: 6. In DNA, the CDR3 is TGTGCCACCAGCAGAGGACAGGGGTTTCTGGAGACCCAGTACTTC. Translated, it gives CATSRGQGFLETQYF.

The chain couples TRBV27 to TRBJ2-5, with 11 bases matching TRBD2. The V segment lost 5 bases and the J segment 4 bases; nucleotides outside the gene matches: 3. CDR1 MNHEY and CDR2 SMNVEV come from the germline V gene (reference sequence). The CDR3 is made up of 14 amino acids. Here the CDR3 reads CASSQTSGVETQYF. CDR3 DNA: TGTGCCAGCAGTCAGACTAGCGGGGTAGAGACCCAGTACTTC.

The V call is TRBV5-1, the J call TRBJ2-2; 11 bases map to TRBD2. With 0 bases clipped from V and 4 bases from J, the junction kept 5 bases outside the gene matches. Germline loops: CDR1 SGHRS, CDR2 YFSETQ. The CDR3 contains 17 residues. The CDR3 DNA reads as TGCGCCAGCAGCTTGGATAGCGGGGGGGCTGCCACCGGGGAGCTGTTTTTT. Amino acid sequence: CASSLDSGGAATGELFF.

The V and J genes are TRBV5-1 and TRBJ2-1; tentative D call: TRBD2 (5 bases). Germline CDR1 SGHRS, CDR2 YFSETQ. The germline V and J ends were trimmed by 1 base and 2 bases, with 10 bases remaining between them. The CDR3 covers 15 residues. The chain's CDR3 is CASSLSFGAYNEQFF. CDR3 in DNA: TGCGCCAGCAGCTTGTCTTTCGGGGCCTACAATGAGCAGTTCTTC.

This chain links TRBV7-8 with TRBJ1-6; 8 bases align to TRBD1. The CDR3 has 14 residues. CDR1 and CDR2 from the germline V gene are SGHVS and FQNEAQ. With 5 bases clipped from V and 13 bases from J, the junction kept 10 bases outside the gene matches. The CDR3 protein is CASSRAGGEGPLHF. For the CDR3, the DNA is TGTGCCAGCAGCCGCGCAGGGGGCGAGGGGCCCCTCCACTTT.

The rearrangement joins TRBV2 to TRBJ2-3; perhaps TRBD2 as D (6 bases). Looked up from germline, CDR1 is SNHLY and CDR2 is FYNNEI. This CDR3 has 14 residues. Trimming stripped 6 bases from V and 2 bases from J, with 12 bases between. The DNA for the CDR3 is TGTGCCAGCAGCCGGACTATAGACACAGATACGCAGTATTTT. It codes for CASSRTIDTDTQYF. The variable domain in full, with the rest retrieved from reference TRBV2 and TRBJ2-3, is EPEVTQTPSHQVTQMGQEVILRCVPISNHLYFYWYRQILGQKVEFLVSFYNNEISEKSEIFDDQFSVERPDGSNFTLKIRSTKLEDSAMYFCASSRTIDTDTQYFGPGTRLTVL.

This clone has a single count. The chain recombines TRBV4-2 with TRBJ2-6; 8 bases match TRBD1. Germline V CDR1 and CDR2: LGHNA, YNFKEQ. The CDR3 covers 18 residues. J gave up 1 base and V 0 bases, and 5 bases lay outside the gene matches. This chain's CDR3 is CASSQEGTGGSGANVLTF. The CDR3 DNA reads as TGTGCCAGCAGCCAAGAGGGAACAGGGGGATCTGGGGCCAACGTCCTGACTTTC.

The chain joins TRBV19 to TRBJ2-1, with D possibly matching TRBD2 (6 bases). Germline values: CDR1 LNHDA, CDR2 SQIVND (reference sequence). Trimming stripped 6 bases from V and 3 bases from J, with 15 bases between. The CDR3 contains 15 residues. CDR3 residues: CASSRGRGGYNEQFF. CDR3 nucleotides: TGTGCCAGTAGCCGAGGGCGGGGCGGCTACAATGAGCAGTTCTTC.

This chain connects TRBV28 to TRBJ1-1, with 9 positions matching TRBD1. This CDR3 is 15 amino acids long. V gave up 6 bases and J gave up 6 bases; unmatched junction bases: 11. Germline CDR1 MDHEN, CDR2 SYDVKM. The CDR3 reads CASRGQGVKVPEAFF. The CDR3 DNA sequence: TGTGCCAGCAGGGGACAGGGAGTGAAGGTCCCTGAAGCTTTCTTT.

The rearrangement links TRBV6-6 to TRBJ2-3, with 9 bases lining up with TRBD2. From germline, CDR1 is MNHNY and CDR2 SVGAGI (reference sequence). CDR3 length: 14 amino acids. Trimming took 6 bases from V and 6 from J; bases not matched to a gene: 7. The CDR3 loop reads CASSPLAGSDTQYF. The CDR3 DNA reads TGTGCCAGCAGCCCACTAGCGGGTAGCGATACGCAGTATTTT.

The rearrangement links TRBV27 to TRBJ2-3; D perhaps matches TRBD1 (5 bases). V was cut by 5 bases and J by 1 base, with 10 bases left in between. CDR3 length: 14 residues. Germline CDR1 and CDR2: MNHEY and SMNVEV (reference sequence). CDR3 region: CASSVDRGTDTQYF. Written as DNA, the CDR3 is TGTGCCAGCAGTGTCGACAGAGGCACAGATACGCAGTATTTT.

The rearrangement uses TRBV7-9 and TRBJ2-1; 8 bases are a match to TRBD1. With V trimmed by 5 bases and J by 5 bases, 5 bases remained unmatched. CDR3 length: 14 amino acids. CDR1 is SEHNR and CDR2 is FQNEAQ in the germline V gene (reference sequence). As DNA, the CDR3 is TGTGCCAGCAGCCTCTCGACAGGGGACAATGAGCAGTTCTTC. This gives the protein CASSLSTGDNEQFF. The full variable domain, rest sourced from reference TRBV7-9 and TRBJ2-1, is DTGVSQNPRHKITKRGQNVTFRCDPISEHNRLYWYRQTLGQGPEFLTYFQNEAQLEKSRLLSDRFSAERPKGSFSTLEIQRTEQGDSAMYLCASSLSTGDNEQFFGPGTRLTVL.

This rearrangement joins TRBV5-6 to TRBJ1-2, with D unresolved. In germline, CDR1 is SGHDT, CDR2 YYEEEE. V lost 1 base and J lost 8, with 9 bases in between. This CDR3 spans 12 amino acids. In nucleotides, the CDR3 is TGTGCCAGCAGCTTGTACCAGGCCGGCTACACCTTC. This sequence encodes CASSLYQAGYTF.

V gene TRBV6-1 combines with J gene TRBJ2-3; a possible D gene is TRBD2 (5 bases). V dropped 3 bases and J dropped 4 bases, with 5 bases sitting between them. This CDR3 has 12 residues. CDR1 and CDR2 from the germline V gene are MNHNS and SASEGT. The CDR3: CASSDSADTQYF. As DNA, the CDR3 is TGTGCCAGCAGTGATAGCGCAGATACGCAGTATTTT.

This chain links TRBV28 with TRBJ2-3; D is undetermined. Trimming took off 3 bases at V and 3 bases at J, with 10 bases between the two ends. This CDR3 contains 14 residues. Germline assignment: CDR1 MDHEN and CDR2 SYDVKM. CDR3 sequence reads: CASSFGQTTDTQYF. The CDR3 nucleotides are TGTGCCAGCAGTTTTGGGCAGACAACAGATACGCAGTATTTT.

V is TRBV5-1 and J is TRBJ2-2, with TRBD2 matching over 11 bases. This CDR3 has 14 residues. From germline, CDR1 is SGHRS and CDR2 YFSETQ. V lost 4 bases and J lost 6; bases outside the gene matches: 2. This CDR3 is CASSEGLAAGELFF. As DNA, the CDR3 is TGCGCCAGCAGCGAGGGACTAGCGGCCGGGGAGCTGTTTTTT.

This clone was seen a few times. The CDR3 sequence is CASSRTGTYGYTF. The DNA of the CDR3 is TGTGCCAGCAGCCGAACAGGGACCTATGGCTACACCTTC. The chain recombines TRBV3-1 (or the pseudogene TRBV3-2) with TRBJ1-2, with D perhaps TRBD1 (6 bases). The ends were cut back, 4 bases at V and 4 bases at J, with 10 bases in the middle. The CDR3 has 13 amino acids. Germline V gene lookup returns CDR1 LGHDT and CDR2 YNNKEL (reference sequence).

The J gene is TRBJ1-2, the V gene TRBV5-4, with D possibly matching TRBD1 (6 bases). Germline-derived CDR1 and CDR2 are SGHNT and YYREEE (reference sequence). Trimming pared 3 bases from V and 4 bases from J, leaving 13 bases between. The CDR3 has 14 residues. The CDR3 DNA sequence: TGTGCCAGCAGCTCCCCTCAGGGGACCTATGGCTACACCTTC. Translated, it gives CASSSPQGTYGYTF.

The gene calls are TRBV3-1 (or the pseudogene TRBV3-2) and TRBJ2-2; no reliable D call. CDR1 LGHDT and CDR2 YNNKEL come from the germline V gene (reference sequence). With 1 base removed from V and 7 bases from J, the gap between germline ends came to 13 bases. The CDR3 extends over 15 amino acids. The chain's CDR3 is CASSQGLGSRGELFF. CDR3 sequence (DNA): TGTGCCAGCAGCCAAGGATTGGGCAGTCGCGGGGAGCTGTTTTTT.